Included here is one T cell receptor (beta chain) sequence, with context. What it binds is unknown. The sample belongs to a study of cytomegalovirus exposure and HLA in healthy donors. Whole-study findings and limits: Reportedly, diagnosis of cytomegalovirus status by the classifier showed high specificity and sensitivity. Most TCR sequences were uncommon, yet certain public TCRs appeared in many donors.

In germline, CDR1 is SGDLS, CDR2 YYNGEE. Trimming took 0 bases from V and 3 from J, leaving 10 bases between them. This CDR3 comprises 15 residues. Repertoires were generated with immunoSEQ multiplex PCR, while TCRdb's copy carries only in-frame clones and drops some. The table includes under 200,000 clones, around 90% detected once. This chain connects TRBV9 to TRBJ2-1, with D possibly matching TRBD2 (6 bases). The source is a woman younger than 35 in good health and CMV-seropositive. Sequencing used PBMCs. In nucleotides, the CDR3 is TGTGCCAGCAGCGTAGCGGGAGCGGACTACAATGAGCAGTTCTTC. The encoded protein is CASSVAGADYNEQFF.